These 7 T cell receptor beta chains were sequenced from one sample in a study of blood T cell repertoires in COVID-19. Method: immunoSEQ multiplex PCR; TCRdb's copy keeps in-frame clones and lacks some. The table includes over 350,000 clones, 70% to 90% detected once. The sample was PBMCs or T cells enriched from blood (not recorded which). These receptor sequences come from a woman aged 18-29 years with acute COVID-19.

This clone was counted only a few times. The chain employs TRBV28 and TRBJ1-5, with 9 bases that match TRBD1. V gave up 10 bases and J gave up 6 bases; unmatched junction bases: 7. The germline V gene has CDR1 MDHEN and CDR2 SYDVKM. CDR3 length: 13 amino acids. The CDR3 region is CAMGDRDRQPQHF. The DNA for the CDR3 is TGTGCCATGGGGGACAGGGATCGTCAGCCCCAGCATTTT.

The V call is TRBV18, the J call TRBJ1-5; D may be TRBD1 (5 bases). Trimming cost V 6 bases and J 4 bases, with 13 bases left between them. The germline gives CDR1 KGHSH, CDR2 LQKENI. The CDR3 totals 14 residues. The CDR3 coding sequence is TGTGCCAGCTCCCCGGACACAACGAATCAGCCCCAGCATTTT. This sequence encodes CASSPDTTNQPQHF.

The chain employs TRBV5-6 and TRBJ1-5; 9 bases map to TRBD1. The ends lost 4 bases at V and 3 bases at J; junction bases unmatched: 5. This CDR3 has 15 residues. The germline V gene has CDR1 SGHDT and CDR2 YYEEEE. The CDR3 loop is CASSPRDRDNQPQHF. The CDR3 DNA is TGTGCCAGCAGCCCGCGGGACAGGGACAATCAGCCCCAGCATTTT.

The rearrangement links TRBV3-1 (or the pseudogene TRBV3-2) to TRBJ1-5; D remains unclear. This CDR3 spans 14 amino acids. Germline assignment: CDR1 LGHDT and CDR2 YNNKEL (reference sequence). V was trimmed by 1 base and J by 7 bases, leaving 11 bases between them. CDR3 sequence: CASSQGAGGQPQHF. CDR3 DNA: TGTGCCAGCAGCCAAGGGGCAGGCGGGCAGCCCCAGCATTTT.

J is TRBJ1-1 and V is TRBV29-1; a weak D match, TRBD1 (5 bases). With 4 bases removed from V and 11 bases from J, the gap between germline ends came to 14 bases. The CDR3 length is 11 residues. CDR1 and CDR2 from the germline V gene are SQVTM and ANQGSEA. The DNA of the CDR3 is TGCAGCGTTGCCAGGGCCGGCATGGCTTTCTTT. This codes for CSVARAGMAFF.

This chain uses TRBV2 with TRBJ1-2, with D maybe TRBD1 (5 bases). V was shortened by 3 bases and J by 2 bases, with 10 bases between the two germline ends. The V gene's germline CDR1 is SNHLY and CDR2 FYNNEI. This CDR3 is 14 amino acids long. The CDR3 region is CASSDQGSNYGYTF. The CDR3 coding sequence is TGTGCCAGCAGTGATCAGGGATCCAACTATGGCTACACCTTC.

The V gene is TRBV27, the J gene TRBJ2-7; 8 positions match TRBD1. Trimming cost V 8 bases and J 7 bases; bases outside gene matches: 10. The CDR3 is 13 amino acids. Germline assignment: CDR1 MNHEY and CDR2 SMNVEV (reference sequence). The CDR3 here is CASRDRWVGEQYF. The CDR3 DNA is TGTGCCAGCCGGGACAGGTGGGTTGGAGAGCAGTACTTC.